This TCR beta chain originates from a study of CD8 T cells in ankylosing spondylitis. Each TCR beta library was made by quantitative 5'-RACE that incorporated molecular barcodes. MiXCR, applied by TCRdb to the 5' RACE reads, yields one record per CDR3 protein. Here the sample spans 210,000 or so distinct CDR3 sequences, 8% to 10% being singletons. Study-wide results and caveats: There was reportedly significant enrichment of clones that were disease-linked in matched ankylosing spondylitis synovial fluid. A TCR beta motif of 7 or 8 highly homologous variants appeared characteristic of ankylosing spondylitis blood. A number of the motif variants had already been described in reactive arthritis synovial fluid and blood.

On this clonotype: Its specificity is unknown.

The sequenced sample consisted of blood, either unsorted or a sorted T cell fraction (not recorded which). The TCR sequence derives from a female donor with ankylosing spondylitis or in good health (not recorded which).

This chain's CDR3 is CGVLGEFF. In nucleotides, the CDR3 is TGTGGGGTCTTGGGGGAGTTCTTC. The chain carries TRBV15 and TRBJ2-1; D may correspond to TRBD1 or TRBD2 (5 bases each). CDR3 length: 8 residues. The germline CDR1 and CDR2 sequences are LNHNV and YYDKDF (reference sequence).